A single sample gave rise to the 19 T cell receptor beta chains below, sequenced in a study of metastatic and nonmetastatic thyroid tumors. TCRdb reassembled clones from the PCR reads with MiXCR. The sample has about 30,000 clones, around 22% seen once. Patients had received no treatment of any kind before thyroid surgery. Sequencing was done on a sample of blood. All receptors derive from a female donor with papillary thyroid cancer or a benign thyroid nodule (not recorded which). Some clones in this sample may be carry-over from other donors' samples.

Judged by abundance, this clone is medium-sized. This chain uses TRBV4-1 with TRBJ1-4, with a possible D match to TRBD1 (5 bases). The CDR3 loop spans 13 amino acids. V was pared by 2 bases and J by 6 bases, with 7 bases between. Looked up from germline, CDR1 is MGHRA and CDR2 is YSYEKL. The CDR3 sequence: CASSQQGDEKLFF. CDR3 nucleotides: TGCGCCAGCAGCCAACAGGGAGATGAAAAACTGTTTTTT.

This clone appeared many times. This may be a read error: a much more frequent sequence differs by one nucleotide. The gene calls are TRBV13 and TRBJ2-1; possible D gene TRBD2, 6 bases. V was trimmed by 3 bases and J by 4 bases, leaving 13 bases between them. Germline CDR1 PRHDT, CDR2 FYEKMQ (reference sequence). CDR3 length equals 15 residues. In DNA, the CDR3 is TGTGCCAGCAGCTTCCTAGCGAGGGCATACAATGAGCAGTTCTTC. This sequence encodes CASSFLARAYNEQFF.

This clone was found many times. The gene calls are TRBV14 and TRBJ2-1; D is uncertain. The CDR3 sequence is 12 residues long. CDR1 and CDR2 from the germline V gene are SGHDN and FVKESK. V was cut by 1 base and J by 12 bases, with 10 bases left in between. The DNA of the CDR3 is TGTGCCAGCAGCCAAGTAAACAGACCGCAGTTCTTC. As protein: CASSQVNRPQFF.

This clone was detected many times. The gene calls are TRBV28 and TRBJ1-5, with D tentatively TRBD1 (5 bases). The germline CDR1 and CDR2 sequences are MDHEN and SYDVKM. V shed 5 bases and J shed 1 base, with 9 bases lying between them. The CDR3 consists of 14 residues. CDR3: CASSIRGSNQPQHF. CDR3 DNA sequence: TGTGCCAGCAGTATCCGGGGGAGCAATCAGCCCCAGCATTTT.

Notes on this clone: Its ends do not fully match the called genes, so a read error is possible. This chain connects TRBV2 to TRBJ2-5; D might be TRBD2 (6 bases). The CDR3 loop spans 14 amino acids. In germline, CDR1 is SNHLY, CDR2 FYNNEI. The CDR3 nucleotides read TGTGCCAGCAAGAAAAGGGGAGGCGAAGTGACCGAGTACTTC. Its translation: CASKKRGGEVTEYF.

Relative to its sample, this clone is medium-sized. This sequence joins TRBV12-3 or TRBV12-4 and TRBJ1-2; 7 positions agree with TRBD1. J lost 4 bases, V lost 6 bases, and 11 bases had no gene match. The CDR3 consists of 15 residues. CDR3 DNA: TGTGCCAGCAGGCAAAGAGATGGACAGGCCTATGGCTACACCTTC. This gives the protein CASRQRDGQAYGYTF.

A word on this clone: The final CDR3 position lacks the conserved phenylalanine or tryptophan, pointing to a likely read error. This chain links TRBV28 with TRBJ1-6; D is unresolved. The CDR3 spans 13 residues. Germline assignment: CDR1 MDHEN and CDR2 SYDVKM. Trimming removed 5 bases at V and 8 bases at J, with 10 bases between. The CDR3 region has the DNA TGTGCCAGCAGTCGACCAGGAGATTCACCCCTCCACTCT. Its protein product is CASSRPGDSPLHS.

This clone is medium-sized in the sample. V and J are TRBV7-8 and TRBJ2-7; a possible D gene is TRBD1 (6 bases). The germline V gene encodes CDR1 SGHVS and CDR2 FQNEAQ. V lost 5 bases, J lost 1 base, and 9 bases lay in between. There are 13 residues in the CDR3. The CDR3, as DNA: TGTGCCAGCAGCCGGACAGAATCCTACGAGCAGTACTTC. This encodes CASSRTESYEQYF.

The table lists this clone with a few counts. This chain uses TRBV6-1 with TRBJ1-1; 9 nucleotides align to TRBD1. Trimming at V came to 7 bases and at J to 6 bases, leaving 12 bases not matched to a gene. In germline, CDR1 is MNHNS, CDR2 SASEGT. The CDR3 has 15 residues. The CDR3 region is CASTFLRTGVPEAFF. CDR3 nucleotide sequence: TGTGCCAGCACCTTCCTCCGGACAGGGGTCCCTGAAGCTTTCTTT.

The chain couples TRBV28 to TRBJ2-1; D not certain. V was trimmed by 5 bases and J by 10 bases, leaving 9 bases between them. Germline loops: CDR1 MDHEN, CDR2 SYDVKM. The CDR3 runs 11 residues. In DNA form, the CDR3 reads TGTGCCAGCAGTACCGGACGGGAGCAGTTCTTC. It codes for CASSTGREQFF.

This clone was seen at least ten times. The rearrangement links TRBV27 to TRBJ1-6; D remains ambiguous. CDR3 length equals 15 residues. CDR1 and CDR2 (germline): MNHEY, SMNVEV (reference sequence). V was cut by 7 bases and J by 7 bases, with 17 bases left in between. This chain's CDR3 is CASTALQDPNSPLHF. DNA of the CDR3: TGTGCCAGCACCGCACTCCAGGACCCCAATTCACCCCTCCACTTT.

The rearrangement joins TRBV15 to TRBJ1-1; tentatively, D is TRBD1 (5 bases). V gave up 3 bases and J gave up 4 bases, with 12 bases separating them. The CDR3 is made up of 14 amino acids. Germline values: CDR1 LNHNV, CDR2 YYDKDF (reference sequence). CDR3 loop: CATSRGSGSTEAFF. The CDR3 DNA is TGTGCCACCAGCAGGGGCTCAGGGTCCACTGAAGCTTTCTTT.

This clone was seen ten or more times. This chain joins TRBV30 and TRBJ2-7, with 7 bases identical to TRBD1. The length of the CDR3 is 13 residues. Germline loops: CDR1 GTSNPN, CDR2 SVGIG (reference sequence). V dropped 4 bases and J dropped 3; count of bases not matched to a gene: 6. DNA of the CDR3: TGTGCCTGGACCTCGGGACAGAACTACGAGCAGTACTTC. This sequence encodes CAWTSGQNYEQYF.

This clone occurred many times. This chain uses TRBV7-7 with TRBJ2-1, with D maybe TRBD2 (6 bases). V shed 1 base and J shed 0 bases, with 19 bases lying between them. This CDR3 has 19 residues. CDR1 is SSHAT and CDR2 is FNYEAQ in the germline V gene (reference sequence). CDR3 sequence reads: CASSLVTAQRRGSYNEQFF. The CDR3 region has the DNA TGTGCCAGCAGCTTAGTCACGGCCCAGCGGAGGGGCTCCTACAATGAGCAGTTCTTC.

Relative to its sample, this clone is medium-sized (0.01 to 0.1%). The rearrangement uses TRBV6-6 and TRBJ2-7, with D perhaps matching TRBD1 (6 bases). Trimming removed 0 bases from V and 0 bases from J, with 18 bases in between. CDR3 length: 18 residues. Germline V lookup: CDR1 MNHNY, CDR2 SVGAGI (reference sequence). The CDR3 is CASSYSGASGLASYEQYF. In DNA, the CDR3 is TGTGCCAGCAGTTACTCGGGGGCGTCCGGTTTGGCCTCCTACGAGCAGTACTTC.

About this clone: Germline and junction disagree at one end, which may indicate a read error. The V and J genes are TRBV7-6 and TRBJ2-2; TRBD2 matches at 8 bases. This CDR3 comprises 14 residues. Germline-derived CDR1 and CDR2 are SGHVS and FNYEAQ. The CDR3 loop is CASRLGLGAGERFF. In DNA form, the CDR3 reads TGTGCCAGCCGCCTGGGACTAGGGGCGGGGGAGCGGTTTTTT.

Points on this clone: At one end, the junction sequence differs from germline, possibly due to a read error. The chain has TRBV11-3 and TRBJ2-5, with D possibly TRBD2 on 5 matching bases. There are 15 residues in the CDR3. Germline lookup yields CDR1 SGHNT and CDR2 YENEEA. The CDR3 reads CATSLEGRSQDTQYF. The CDR3 DNA reads as TGTGCCACCAGCTTAGAGGGCCGGAGCCAAGATACCCAGTACTTC.

V and J are TRBV7-8 and TRBJ2-1; D is ambiguous. This CDR3 has 17 amino acids. The V gene's germline CDR1 is SGHVS and CDR2 FQNEAQ. V lost 5 bases and J 1 base, leaving 18 bases between the germline ends. In DNA form, the CDR3 reads TGTGCCAGCAGCCTAATTCTCGCGGTGATTTCCTACAATGAGCAGTTCTTC. Protein sequence: CASSLILAVISYNEQFF.

This clone came up many times. V usage is TRBV2 and J usage is TRBJ2-1; 8 bases agree with TRBD2. Germline V CDR1 and CDR2: SNHLY, FYNNEI. CDR3 length: 15 residues. Losses at the gene ends were 5 bases for V and 6 bases for J; bases not matched to a gene: 9. The CDR3 sequence is CASSTTGGTANEQFF. Here the CDR3 DNA reads TGTGCCAGCAGTACAACGGGGGGGACCGCCAATGAGCAGTTCTTC.